The entry below gives a single T cell receptor beta chain sequence along with its context. This sample stems from a study of blood T cell repertoires in COVID-19. Across the study: Samples representing acute and convalescent COVID-19 were sourced from the United States, Italy and Spain.

In the original analysis: Quantification of nucleated cells was approximated via reference gene primer amplification. Produced via immunoSEQ multiplex PCR; TCRdb's table is partial and in-frame only. V and J calls and clone size are as listed in that table; D and trimming were resolved from the DNA. The data show some 23,000 clones, 75% to 95% seen once. The CDR3 runs 14 residues. V was cut by 1 base and J by 6 bases, with 12 bases left in between. Germline V gives CDR1 LGHDT, CDR2 YNNKEL (reference sequence). Material for sequencing was peripheral blood. This chain joins TRBV3-1 (or the pseudogene TRBV3-2) and TRBJ1-2; no definite D call. This clonotype was sampled from a human donor in a cohort sampled during active COVID-19. The CDR3 sequence: CASSQGGRRDGYTF. The CDR3 nucleotides are TGTGCCAGCAGCCAAGGGGGAAGGAGGGATGGCTACACCTTC.